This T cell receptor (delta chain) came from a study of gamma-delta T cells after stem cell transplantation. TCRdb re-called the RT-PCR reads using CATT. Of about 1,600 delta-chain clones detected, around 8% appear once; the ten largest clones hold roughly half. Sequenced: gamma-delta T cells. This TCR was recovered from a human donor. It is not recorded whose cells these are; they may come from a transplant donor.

The CDR3 region is CACDTLLGVVDKLIF. DNA for the CDR3: TGTGCCTGTGACACGCTACTGGGGGTAGTAGATAAACTCATCTTT. The chain recombines TRDV2 with TRDJ1; 8 bases fit TRDD3. Per germline, CDR1 GEAIGNYY and CDR2 EKD. V dropped 1 base and J dropped 5; count of bases not matched to a gene: 8. CDR3 size: 15 residues.